A single T cell receptor (beta chain) is shown here with its context. This sample was taken from a study of CD8 T cells in ankylosing spondylitis. A single record per CDR3 protein comes from TCRdb applying MiXCR to the 5' RACE reads. The sample lists a few hundred thousand distinct CDR3 sequences; under 20% were seen once. Germline V gene lookup returns CDR1 MNHNS and CDR2 SASEGT. The CDR3 consists of 15 residues. The V gene lost 9 bases and the J gene lost 3 bases, with 20 bases spanning the gap. The chain employs TRBV6-1 and TRBJ2-5; TRBD1 is a possible D gene (5 bases). Sequenced input: blood, either unsorted or a sorted T cell fraction (not recorded which). The sequence was collected from a male donor with ankylosing spondylitis or in good health (not recorded which). This CDR3 is CASIDWGTVEETQYF. The CDR3 DNA reads TGTGCCAGTATAGACTGGGGCACTGTGGAAGAGACCCAGTACTTC.